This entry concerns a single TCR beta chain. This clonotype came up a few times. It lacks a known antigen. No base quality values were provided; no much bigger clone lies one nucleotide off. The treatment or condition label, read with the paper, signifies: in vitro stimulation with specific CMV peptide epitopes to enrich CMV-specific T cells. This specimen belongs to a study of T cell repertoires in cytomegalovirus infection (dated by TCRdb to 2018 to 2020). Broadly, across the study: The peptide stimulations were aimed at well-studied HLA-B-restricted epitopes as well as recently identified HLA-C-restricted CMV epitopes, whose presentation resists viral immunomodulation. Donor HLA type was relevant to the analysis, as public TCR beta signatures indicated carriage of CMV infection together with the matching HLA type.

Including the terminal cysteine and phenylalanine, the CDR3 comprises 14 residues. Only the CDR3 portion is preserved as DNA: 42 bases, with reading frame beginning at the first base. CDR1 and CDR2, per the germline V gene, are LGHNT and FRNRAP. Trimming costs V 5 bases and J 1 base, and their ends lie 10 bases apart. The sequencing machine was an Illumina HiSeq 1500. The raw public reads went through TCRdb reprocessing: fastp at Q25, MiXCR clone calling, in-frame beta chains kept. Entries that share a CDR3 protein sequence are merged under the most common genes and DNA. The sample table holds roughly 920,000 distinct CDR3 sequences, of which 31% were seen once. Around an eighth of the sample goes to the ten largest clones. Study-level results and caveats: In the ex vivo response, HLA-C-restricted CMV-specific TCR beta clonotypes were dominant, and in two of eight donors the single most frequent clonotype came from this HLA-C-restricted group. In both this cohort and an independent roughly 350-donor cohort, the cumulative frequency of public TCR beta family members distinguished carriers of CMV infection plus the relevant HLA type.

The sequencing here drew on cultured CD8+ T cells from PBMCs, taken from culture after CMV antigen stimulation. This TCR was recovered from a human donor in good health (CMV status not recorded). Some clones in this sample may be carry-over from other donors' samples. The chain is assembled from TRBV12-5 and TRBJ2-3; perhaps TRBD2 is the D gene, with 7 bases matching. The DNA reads TGTGCTAGTGGTCTCGGGGGGCGCACAGATACGCAGTATTTT. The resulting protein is CASGLGGRTDTQYF.